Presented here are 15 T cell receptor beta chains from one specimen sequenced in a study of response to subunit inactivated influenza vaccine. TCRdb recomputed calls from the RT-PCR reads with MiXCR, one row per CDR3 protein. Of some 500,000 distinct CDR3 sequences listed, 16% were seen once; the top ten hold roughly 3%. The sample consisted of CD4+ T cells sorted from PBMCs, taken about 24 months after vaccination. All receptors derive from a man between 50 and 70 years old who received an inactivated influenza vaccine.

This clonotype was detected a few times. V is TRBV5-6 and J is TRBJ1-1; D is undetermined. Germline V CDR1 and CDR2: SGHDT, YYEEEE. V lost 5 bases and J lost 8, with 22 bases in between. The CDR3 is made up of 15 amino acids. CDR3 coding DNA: TGTGCCAGCAGGACCCGACAAGTTAGAGCTCCCGAAGCTTTCTTT. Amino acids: CASRTRQVRAPEAFF.

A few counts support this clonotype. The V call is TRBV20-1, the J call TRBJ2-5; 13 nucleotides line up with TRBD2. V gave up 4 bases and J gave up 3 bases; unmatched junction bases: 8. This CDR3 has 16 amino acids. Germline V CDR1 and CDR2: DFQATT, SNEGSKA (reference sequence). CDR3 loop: CSATPTSGGQKETQYF. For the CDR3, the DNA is TGCAGTGCTACCCCGACTAGCGGGGGGCAGAAAGAGACCCAGTACTTC.

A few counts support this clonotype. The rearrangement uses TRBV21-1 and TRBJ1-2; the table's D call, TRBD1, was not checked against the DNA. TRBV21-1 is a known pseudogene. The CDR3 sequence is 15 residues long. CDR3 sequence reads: CASNGDRGRDYGYTF. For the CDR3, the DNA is TGTGCCAGTAATGGGGACAGGGGGCGCGACTATGGCTACACCTTC.

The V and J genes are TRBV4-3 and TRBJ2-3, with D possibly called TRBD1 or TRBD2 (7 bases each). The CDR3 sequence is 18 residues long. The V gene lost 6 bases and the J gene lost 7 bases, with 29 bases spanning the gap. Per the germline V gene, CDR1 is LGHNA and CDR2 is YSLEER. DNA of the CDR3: TGCGCCAGCAGTCGAGGAGGGGGCGGGGGTGGCCGTGCGAATACGCAGTATTTT. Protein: CASSRGGGGGGRANTQYF.

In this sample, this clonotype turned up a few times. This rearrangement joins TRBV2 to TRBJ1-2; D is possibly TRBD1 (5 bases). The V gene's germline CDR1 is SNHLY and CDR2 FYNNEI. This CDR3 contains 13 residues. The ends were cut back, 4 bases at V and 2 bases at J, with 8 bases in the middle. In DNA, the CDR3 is TGTGCCAGCAGTGTGACAGCGAACTATGGCTACACCTTC. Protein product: CASSVTANYGYTF.

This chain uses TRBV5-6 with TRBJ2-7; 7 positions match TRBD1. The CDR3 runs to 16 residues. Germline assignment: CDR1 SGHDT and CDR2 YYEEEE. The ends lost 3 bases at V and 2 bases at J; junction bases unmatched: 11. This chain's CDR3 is CASSSTRQGVTYEQYF. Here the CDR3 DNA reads TGTGCCAGCAGCTCGACCCGACAGGGAGTGACCTACGAGCAGTACTTC.

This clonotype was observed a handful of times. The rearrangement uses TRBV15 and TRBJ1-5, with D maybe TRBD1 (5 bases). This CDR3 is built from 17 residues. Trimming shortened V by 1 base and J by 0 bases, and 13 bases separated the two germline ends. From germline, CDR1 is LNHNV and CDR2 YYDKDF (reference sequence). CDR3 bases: TGTGCCACCAGCAGAGTGTTGGGCAGGGCTAGCAATCAGCCCCAGCATTTT. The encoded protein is CATSRVLGRASNQPQHF.

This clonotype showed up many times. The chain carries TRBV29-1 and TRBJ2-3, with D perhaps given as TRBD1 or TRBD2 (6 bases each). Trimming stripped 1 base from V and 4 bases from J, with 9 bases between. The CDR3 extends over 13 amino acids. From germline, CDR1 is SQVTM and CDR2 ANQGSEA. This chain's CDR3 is CSVEVGGSDTQYF. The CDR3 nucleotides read TGCAGCGTTGAAGTGGGGGGCTCAGATACGCAGTATTTT.

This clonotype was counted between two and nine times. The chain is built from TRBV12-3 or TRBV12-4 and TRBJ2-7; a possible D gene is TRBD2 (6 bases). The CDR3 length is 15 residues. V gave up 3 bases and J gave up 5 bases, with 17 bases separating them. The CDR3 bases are TGTGCCAGCAGTTTTAGTCTCCCTAGCGCCCACGAGCAGTACTTC. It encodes CASSFSLPSAHEQYF.

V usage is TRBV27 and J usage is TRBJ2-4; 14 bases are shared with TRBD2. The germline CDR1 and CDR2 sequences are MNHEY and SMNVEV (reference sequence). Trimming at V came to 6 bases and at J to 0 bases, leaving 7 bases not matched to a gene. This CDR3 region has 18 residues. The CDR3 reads CASSGGTSGGLAKNIQYF. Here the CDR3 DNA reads TGTGCCAGCAGCGGGGGGACTAGCGGGGGTCTAGCCAAAAACATTCAGTACTTC.

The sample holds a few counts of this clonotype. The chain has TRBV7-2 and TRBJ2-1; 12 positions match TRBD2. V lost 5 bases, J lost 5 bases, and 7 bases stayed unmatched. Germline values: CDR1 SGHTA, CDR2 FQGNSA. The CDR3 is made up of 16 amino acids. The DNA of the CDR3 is TGTGCCAGCAGCCTAGGACTAGCGGGGATCAACAATGAGCAGTTCTTC. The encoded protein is CASSLGLAGINNEQFF.

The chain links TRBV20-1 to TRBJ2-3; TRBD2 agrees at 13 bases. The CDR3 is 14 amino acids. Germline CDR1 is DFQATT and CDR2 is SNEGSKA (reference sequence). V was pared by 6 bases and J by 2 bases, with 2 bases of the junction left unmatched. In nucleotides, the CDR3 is TGCAGTGCCGGACTAGCGGGGGTCACAGATACGCAGTATTTT. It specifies CSAGLAGVTDTQYF.

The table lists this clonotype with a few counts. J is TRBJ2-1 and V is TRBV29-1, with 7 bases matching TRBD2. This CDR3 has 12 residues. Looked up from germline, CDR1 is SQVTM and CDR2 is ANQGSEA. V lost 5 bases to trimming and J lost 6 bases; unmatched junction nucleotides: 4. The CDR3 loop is CSVRTSVNEQFF. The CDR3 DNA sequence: TGCAGCGTTCGAACTAGCGTCAATGAGCAGTTCTTC.

The CDR3 region is CSAREGVNQPQHF. The DNA for the CDR3 is TGCAGTGCTAGAGAGGGGGTTAATCAGCCCCAGCATTTT. V and J are TRBV20-1 and TRBJ1-5, with D tentatively TRBD1 (5 bases). V gave up 0 bases and J gave up 4 bases, with 7 bases separating them. The CDR3 contains 13 residues. Per the germline V gene, CDR1 is DFQATT and CDR2 is SNEGSKA (reference sequence).

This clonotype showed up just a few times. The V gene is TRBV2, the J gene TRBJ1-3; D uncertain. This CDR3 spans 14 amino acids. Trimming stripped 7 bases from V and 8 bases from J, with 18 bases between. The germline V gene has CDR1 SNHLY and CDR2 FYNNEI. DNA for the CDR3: TGTGCCAGCAATTTCCAAGGGAAGGGAGACACCATATATTTT. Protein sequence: CASNFQGKGDTIYF. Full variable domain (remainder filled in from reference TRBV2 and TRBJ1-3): EPEVTQTPSHQVTQMGQEVILRCVPISNHLYFYWYRQILGQKVEFLVSFYNNEISEKSEIFDDQFSVERPDGSNFTLKIRSTKLEDSAMYFCASNFQGKGDTIYFGEGSWLTVV.